A single sample gave rise to the 14 T cell receptor beta chains below, sequenced in a study of T cell responses to AZD1222 COVID-19 vaccine. TCRdb's copy holds only in-frame clones and misses some; the assay was immunoSEQ multiplex PCR. The sample comprises some 120,000 clones, roughly 92% of which are singletons, and approximately 0.85% rests with the top ten. The input for sequencing was peripheral blood, taken on day 0 of AZD1222 vaccination. These receptors originate from an adult in good health.

V is TRBV18 and J is TRBJ1-5; D is unclear. This CDR3 region has 13 residues. The V end lost 10 bases, the J end lost 5 bases, and 15 bases lay between the germline ends. Per germline, CDR1 KGHSH and CDR2 LQKENI. This chain's CDR3 is CATKGPGDQPQHF. CDR3 nucleotide sequence: TGTGCCACCAAAGGCCCGGGAGATCAGCCCCAGCATTTT.

To note about this clone: This CDR3 is also generated by other DNA sequences in the sample. The rearrangement joins TRBV5-6 to TRBJ1-4; perhaps TRBD1 as D (6 bases). Trimming took off 4 bases at V and 5 bases at J, with 15 bases between the two ends. The germline CDR1 and CDR2 sequences are SGHDT and YYEEEE. This CDR3 is 15 amino acids long. The CDR3 DNA reads as TGTGCCAGCAGCCTGACCGGGACACCGAATGAAAAACTGTTTTTT. Translated, it gives CASSLTGTPNEKLFF.

The V and J genes are TRBV15 and TRBJ2-3; D is possibly TRBD1 (6 bases). The CDR3 extends over 14 amino acids. The germline V and J ends were trimmed by 5 bases and 2 bases, with 11 bases remaining between them. Germline-derived CDR1 and CDR2 are LNHNV and YYDKDF (reference sequence). The CDR3 region has the DNA TGTGCCACCAGCCACGGACAGACCACAGATACGCAGTATTTT. Its protein is CATSHGQTTDTQYF.

J is TRBJ1-1 and V is TRBV19, with D possibly being TRBD1 (5 bases). Trimming removed 6 bases from V and 0 bases from J, with 8 bases in between. Germline V CDR1 and CDR2: LNHDA, SQIVND (reference sequence). This CDR3 has 13 residues. In DNA form, the CDR3 reads TGTGCCAGTAGGGAGGGGTTGAACACTGAAGCTTTCTTT. Translated: CASREGLNTEAFF.

J is TRBJ2-3 and V is TRBV7-8; 11 nucleotides agree with TRBD2. This CDR3 region has 16 residues. Germline V gene data show CDR1 as SGHVS and CDR2 as FQNEAQ. V shed 6 bases, J shed 3 bases, and the junction held 8 bases outside the gene matches. DNA of the CDR3: TGTGCCAGCAGATCCCTAGCGGGGGGTATTACAGATACGCAGTATTTT. This gives the protein CASRSLAGGITDTQYF.

This clone was observed a handful of times. J is TRBJ2-2 and V is TRBV9, with D perhaps TRBD2 (5 bases). V lost 3 bases and J lost 6, with 6 bases in between. The CDR3 is 12 amino acids. Germline V CDR1 and CDR2: SGDLS, YYNGEE. CDR3 sequence: CASSERAGELFF. In DNA form, the CDR3 reads TGTGCCAGCAGCGAGAGGGCCGGGGAGCTGTTTTTT.

This chain links TRBV7-9 with TRBJ1-2, with D maybe TRBD1 (5 bases). Germline lookup yields CDR1 SEHNR and CDR2 FQNEAQ (reference sequence). V lost 5 bases, J lost 6 bases, and 10 bases lay in between. The CDR3 extends over 12 amino acids. The CDR3: CASSPDSHGYTF. In DNA, the CDR3 is TGTGCCAGCAGCCCAGACAGTCATGGCTACACCTTC. The whole variable domain, remainder taken from reference TRBV7-9 and TRBJ1-2, is DTGVSQNPRHKITKRGQNVTFRCDPISEHNRLYWYRQTLGQGPEFLTYFQNEAQLEKSRLLSDRFSAERPKGSFSTLEIQRTEQGDSAMYLCASSPDSHGYTFGSGTRLTVV.

In DNA, the CDR3 is TGTGCCAGCTCACTCGGGACAGCGAATTCACCCCTCCACTTT. As protein: CASSLGTANSPLHF. V and J are TRBV18 and TRBJ1-6, with 7 bases lining up with TRBD1. In germline, CDR1 is KGHSH, CDR2 LQKENI. The CDR3 totals 14 residues. Unmatched junction bases numbered 4, after V lost 4 bases and J lost 7 bases.

The V gene is TRBV2, the J gene TRBJ1-2; the D is unclear. Germline V gene sequence: CDR1 SNHLY, CDR2 FYNNEI. V gave up 9 bases and J gave up 0 bases, with 11 bases separating them. The CDR3 has 13 residues. The CDR3 here is CASDSESNYGYTF. For the CDR3, the DNA is TGTGCCAGTGACTCCGAGTCTAACTATGGCTACACCTTC.

This chain links TRBV12-3 or TRBV12-4 with TRBJ1-2; no firm D call. V lost 4 bases, J lost 7 bases, and 7 bases lay in between. This CDR3 comprises 11 residues. The CDR3 spells CASSYFAGYTF. In nucleotides, the CDR3 is TGTGCCAGCAGTTACTTTGCTGGCTACACCTTC.

The J gene is TRBJ1-5, the V gene TRBV10-3; 7 bases fit TRBD1. Germline V lookup: CDR1 ENHRY, CDR2 SYGVKD. The J segment lost 4 bases and the V segment lost 3 bases, leaving 3 bases of the junction unmatched. The CDR3 totals 14 residues. The CDR3, as DNA: TGTGCCATCAGTGACCCAGGGGGGAATCAGCCCCAGCATTTT. It yields the protein CAISDPGGNQPQHF.

The V gene is TRBV5-6, the J gene TRBJ2-3; D is undetermined. Between the trimmed V and J ends, which lost 2 bases and 3 bases, there was a span of 16 bases. Germline loops: CDR1 SGHDT, CDR2 YYEEEE. The CDR3 consists of 16 residues. The DNA of the CDR3 is TGTGCCAGCAGCTTTTCGGCTACTTATGGGACAGATACGCAGTATTTT. Translation gives CASSFSATYGTDTQYF.

The gene calls are TRBV6-5 and TRBJ1-2; 7 bases map to TRBD1. CDR1 is MNHEY, CDR2 SVGAGI, per germline. The CDR3 spans 13 residues. J was trimmed by 4 bases and V by 6 bases; bases with no gene match: 5. CDR3 amino acids: CASSRGGGYGYTF. In DNA, the CDR3 is TGTGCCAGCAGCAGGGGGGGAGGCTATGGCTACACCTTC.

This clone was observed a single time. The chain uses TRBV11-2 and TRBJ1-4; D is unresolved. There are 18 residues in the CDR3. The V gene lost 5 bases and the J gene lost 1 base, with 20 bases spanning the gap. In germline, CDR1 is SGHAT, CDR2 FQNNGV. The CDR3 DNA sequence: TGTGCCAGCAGCCCCAGCGTCTCGTACCTGGGAACTAATGAAAAACTGTTTTTT. Protein sequence: CASSPSVSYLGTNEKLFF.